This T cell receptor (beta chain) was recorded in a study of cytotoxic CD8 clonotypes in ibrutinib-treated CLL. The CDR3 is made up of 17 amino acids. J lost 9 bases, V lost 0 bases, and 11 bases had no gene match. Germline lookup yields CDR1 LNHNV and CDR2 YYDKDF (reference sequence). This table comes from immunoSEQ multiplex PCR, and its TCRdb copy is limited to in-frame clones, with some not included. The data show tens of thousands of clones, approximately 53% seen once. The rearrangement uses TRBV15 and TRBJ1-6; 7 positions agree with TRBD1. The receptor was isolated from a human donor with chronic lymphocytic leukemia. This sample comprised PBMCs, obtained after 12 months of ibrutinib treatment. In DNA, the CDR3 is TGTGCCACCAGCAGAGATCGGGGCAGGGGGACGGGTTCACCCCTCCACTTT. It yields the protein CATSRDRGRGTGSPLHF.